This T cell receptor beta chain was identified during a study of T cell responses to AZD1222 COVID-19 vaccine. Sequencing was performed with immunoSEQ multiplex PCR; in TCRdb, only in-frame clones are kept and a portion is missing. The sample gives some 130,000 clones, 88% of which show up once; 3% to 4% is in the top ten. The J segment lost 2 bases and the V segment lost 7 bases, leaving 16 bases of the junction unmatched. The CDR3 has 18 amino acids. Germline CDR1 LNHDA, CDR2 SQIVND (reference sequence). The source of this sequence is an adult in good health. The material was peripheral blood, obtained on day 0 of AZD1222 vaccination. This chain joins TRBV19 and TRBJ1-2; TRBD1 matches at 10 bases. In nucleotides, the CDR3 is TGTGCCAGTACCAAAACCAGGGACAGGGGAGGCAGGAACTATGGCTACACCTTC. It specifies CASTKTRDRGGRNYGYTF.